One and the same sample provided the 18 T cell receptor beta chains below, sequenced in a study of neurological immune-mediated disorders. Time point specified: longitudinal time-point 3. TCRdb analysed the 5' RACE reads with MiXCR anew, one entry per CDR3 protein. The sample has some 89,000 distinct CDR3 sequences, roughly 4.3% seen once; the top ten hold about 5.7%. What was sequenced was PBMCs. These receptors were collected from a woman aged 55-69 years with multiple sclerosis.

This clonotype was seen ten or more times. The J gene is TRBJ1-1, the V gene TRBV20-1, with TRBD1 as a possible D gene (5 bases). V lost 4 bases to trimming and J lost 6 bases, with 15 bases between them. Per the germline V gene, CDR1 is DFQATT and CDR2 is SNEGSKA (reference sequence). This CDR3 has 13 residues. CDR3 protein: CSAIGVGFSEAFF. CDR3 DNA sequence: TGCAGTGCTATAGGGGTTGGTTTTTCTGAAGCTTTCTTT.

This clonotype was counted many times. V gene TRBV5-1 combines with J gene TRBJ2-1; D is perhaps TRBD1 or TRBD2 (7 bases each). Germline CDR1 reads SGHRS; CDR2 reads YFSETQ. V lost 1 base to trimming and J lost 1 base, with 18 bases between them. The length of the CDR3 is 18 residues. The CDR3 sequence is CASSLLGGTEISYNEQFF. CDR3 nucleotide sequence: TGCGCCAGCAGCTTGCTGGGAGGGACAGAAATTTCCTACAATGAGCAGTTCTTC.

At least ten counts were recorded for this clonotype. This chain uses TRBV7-2 with TRBJ1-5; 9 bases are a match to TRBD1. Per the germline V gene, CDR1 is SGHTA and CDR2 is FQGNSA. Losses at the gene ends were 5 bases for V and 6 bases for J; bases not matched to a gene: 8. The CDR3 contains 15 residues. The DNA of the CDR3 is TGTGCCAGCAGCGAGGACAGGGGTCGTGTTCAGCCCCAGCATTTT. This codes for CASSEDRGRVQPQHF.

This clonotype has ten or more counts. V is TRBV5-1 and J is TRBJ1-1; D is ambiguous. Looked up from germline, CDR1 is SGHRS and CDR2 is YFSETQ. Trimming removed 4 bases at V and 0 bases at J, with 7 bases between. The CDR3 totals 13 residues. CDR3 residues: CASSPDMNTEAFF. Here the CDR3 DNA reads TGCGCCAGCAGCCCAGATATGAACACTGAAGCTTTCTTT. Full variable domain (rest looked up from reference TRBV5-1 and TRBJ1-1): KAGVTQTPRYLIKTRGQQVTLSCSPISGHRSVSWYQQTPGQGLQFLFEYFSETQRNKGNFPGRFSGRQFSNSRSEMNVSTLELGDSALYLCASSPDMNTEAFFGQGTRLTVV.

This clonotype showed up many times. This chain uses TRBV12-3 or TRBV12-4 with TRBJ1-6; tentative D call: TRBD1 (6 bases). This CDR3 is 13 amino acids long. The V end was cut by 8 bases, the J end by 10 bases, with 15 bases between. CDR3: CASGGQQLSPLHF. For the CDR3, the DNA is TGTGCCAGCGGGGGGCAACAACTCTCACCCCTCCACTTT.

This clonotype was found many times. The J gene is TRBJ2-7, the V gene TRBV5-5, with a tentative D call TRBD1 (5 bases). The CDR3 loop spans 13 amino acids. The ends were cut back, 6 bases at V and 6 bases at J, with 16 bases in the middle. Germline V gives CDR1 SGHKS, CDR2 YYEKEE (reference sequence). The CDR3 coding sequence is TGTGCCAGCAACCCTGACAGACTCGGCGAGCAGTACTTC. Residues: CASNPDRLGEQYF.

This clonotype has ten or more counts. The V gene is TRBV20-1, the J gene TRBJ2-1; D not resolved. The V end was cut by 5 bases, the J end by 6 bases, with 11 bases between. The CDR3 contains 12 residues. Germline CDR1 DFQATT, CDR2 SNEGSKA (reference sequence). In DNA form, the CDR3 reads TGCAGTGCTCCCAGTGACTCCAATGAGCAGTTCTTC. Translated: CSAPSDSNEQFF.

This clonotype was counted at least ten times. The gene calls are TRBV7-2 and TRBJ2-7; D gene ambiguous. The CDR3 loop spans 14 amino acids. Per the germline V gene, CDR1 is SGHTA and CDR2 is FQGNSA. V was clipped by 1 base and J by 2 bases, with 9 bases between them. The chain's CDR3 is CASSLGFGTYEQYF. The CDR3 DNA is TGTGCCAGCAGCTTAGGTTTCGGAACCTACGAGCAGTACTTC.

The sample holds many counts of this clonotype. The V and J genes are TRBV6-2 or TRBV6-3 and TRBJ1-2; D gene ambiguous. The CDR3 length is 15 residues. Germline V lookup: CDR1 MNHEY, CDR2 SVGEGT. With 1 base removed from V and 8 bases from J, the gap between germline ends came to 17 bases. The CDR3 is CASSYWASSGSGYTF. As DNA, the CDR3 is TGTGCCAGCAGTTACTGGGCGAGCTCGGGAAGCGGCTACACCTTC.

This clonotype was seen repeatedly, ten times or more. The rearrangement uses TRBV11-3 and TRBJ1-4, with 9 bases identical to TRBD1. The CDR3 spans 15 residues. J lost 5 bases, V lost 4 bases, and 5 bases had no gene match. Germline V CDR1 and CDR2: SGHNT, YENEEA. CDR3 sequence: CASSSGQGINEKLFF. The DNA of the CDR3 is TGTGCCAGCAGCTCTGGACAGGGGATAAATGAAAAACTGTTTTTT.

This clonotype was seen at least ten times. The chain recombines TRBV12-3 or TRBV12-4 with TRBJ1-4; D is unclear. There are 14 residues in the CDR3. V was clipped by 5 bases and J by 8 bases, with 15 bases between them. The CDR3 reads CASSHKGVGEKLFF. For the CDR3, the DNA is TGTGCCAGCAGTCATAAGGGAGTTGGGGAAAAACTGTTTTTT.

This clonotype has a count of ten or more. The chain employs TRBV11-2 and TRBJ1-4; no firm D call. Germline V gene data show CDR1 as SGHAT and CDR2 as FQNNGV. There are 15 residues in the CDR3. Trimming pared 1 base from V and 3 bases from J, leaving 9 bases between. CDR3 nucleotides: TGTGCCAGCAGCTTAGGTCCAGGACCTAATGAAAAACTGTTTTTT. Translation: CASSLGPGPNEKLFF. The full variable domain, completed using reference TRBV11-2 and TRBJ1-4, is EAGVAQSPRYKIIEKRQSVAFWCNPISGHATLYWYQQILGQGPKLLIQFQNNGVVDDSQLPKDRFSAERLKGVDSTLKIQPAKLEDSAVYLCASSLGPGPNEKLFFGSGTQLSVL.

The table lists this clonotype with many counts. The V and J genes are TRBV5-1 and TRBJ2-7; unclear D gene. Germline V gives CDR1 SGHRS, CDR2 YFSETQ. This CDR3 spans 15 amino acids. Trimming pared 0 bases from V and 6 bases from J, leaving 16 bases between. Written as DNA, the CDR3 is TGCGCCAGCAGCTTGGCCCGGCTTGACTCCGGCGAGCAGTACTTC. Translated: CASSLARLDSGEQYF.

At least ten counts were recorded for this clonotype. The chain carries TRBV7-9 and TRBJ1-4, with D uncertain. CDR3 length: 14 residues. V dropped 2 bases and J dropped 1 base, with 5 bases sitting between them. CDR1 is SEHNR, CDR2 FQNEAQ, per germline (reference sequence). CDR3 protein: CASSLSGTNEKLFF. The DNA of the CDR3 is TGTGCCAGCAGCTTAAGCGGAACTAATGAAAAACTGTTTTTT.

This clonotype occurred many times. The chain couples TRBV6-5 to TRBJ2-1; 8 bases line up with TRBD1. CDR1 and CDR2 (germline): MNHEY, SVGAGI. The junction had 18 bases not matched to a gene; V was cut back by 2 bases and J by 6 bases. CDR3 length: 19 amino acids. CDR3 DNA: TGTGCCAGCAGTTACCCGGCAGACAGGGGATTGTCATATGGCAATGAGCAGTTCTTC. Translating gives CASSYPADRGLSYGNEQFF.

This clonotype came up many times. This chain uses TRBV20-1 with TRBJ1-5; 7 bases line up with TRBD1. CDR1 DFQATT and CDR2 SNEGSKA come from the germline V gene (reference sequence). Trimming at V came to 7 bases and at J to 2 bases, leaving 5 bases not matched to a gene. The CDR3 loop spans 13 amino acids. The CDR3 sequence is CSVSQGGNQPQHF. CDR3 DNA sequence: TGCAGTGTATCCCAGGGGGGCAATCAGCCCCAGCATTTT.

This clonotype was detected ten times or more. This sequence joins TRBV5-1 and TRBJ2-3; D uncertain. Germline CDR1 and CDR2: SGHRS and YFSETQ. V was cut by 0 bases and J by 0 bases, with 11 bases left in between. The CDR3 totals 16 residues. The CDR3 region is CASSLDRSVSTDTQYF. CDR3 DNA: TGCGCCAGCAGCTTGGATAGAAGCGTCAGCACAGATACGCAGTATTTT.

This clonotype was seen many times. This chain joins TRBV27 and TRBJ2-7; no definite D call. The V gene lost 2 bases and the J gene lost 3 bases, with 14 bases spanning the gap. The CDR3 runs to 15 residues. Looked up from germline, CDR1 is MNHEY and CDR2 is SMNVEV (reference sequence). The CDR3 DNA is TGTGCCAGCAGTTTAGAGGCAGCGAGCAACTACGAGCAGTACTTC. Protein product: CASSLEAASNYEQYF.